The rows below give T cell receptor beta chains drawn from one sample of a study of blood T cell repertoires in COVID-19. Measured with immunoSEQ multiplex PCR; TCRdb has only the in-frame clones, and not every one. Altogether approximately 440,000 clones are present, 70% to 90% being singletons, with the ten largest covering approximately 12%. The specimen sequenced was peripheral blood. The receptors originated from a woman aged 50 to 60 with COVID-19, enrolled during active disease. Each CDR3 is given with its conserved first and last residue. The D gene is left open where the match is weak. Rows give clone size only sometimes, using once, few, many, or a class for an expanded clone.

d_call	clone_size	v_call	j_call	cdr3_aa	cdr3_nt
.	.	TRBV28	TRBJ1-1	CASSLPVNTEAFF	TGTGCCAGCAGTTTGCCGGTGAACACTGAAGCTTTCTTT
TRBD2	.	TRBV5-6	TRBJ2-7	CASSLDPGGLYEQYF	TGTGCCAGCAGCTTGGACCCGGGGGGGCTCTACGAGCAGTACTTC
TRBD1	.	TRBV3-1/TRBV3-2	TRBJ1-2	CASSLLTGGDGYTF	TGTGCCAGCAGCCTCTTAACAGGGGGCGATGGCTACACCTTC
TRBD2	.	TRBV4-2	TRBJ2-5	CASSQESGAGGQETQYF	TGTGCCAGCAGCCAAGAGTCAGGAGCGGGGGGGCAAGAGACCCAGTACTTC
TRBD1	.	TRBV7-9	TRBJ1-2	CASHTRQGKNYGYTF	TGTGCCAGCCACACCCGACAGGGTAAAAACTATGGCTACACCTTC
.	.	TRBV24-1	TRBJ2-7	CATNSPGDYEQYF	TGTGCCACCAACTCGCCAGGGGACTACGAGCAGTACTTC
TRBD1	.	TRBV2	TRBJ1-3	CASSEAGQGAAGNTIYF	TGTGCCAGCAGTGAAGCTGGGCAGGGGGCAGCTGGAAACACCATATATTTT
.	.	TRBV7-9	TRBJ2-6	CASSLGRGNVVSGANVLTF	TGTGCCAGCAGCTTGGGTCGGGGGAACGTCGTCTCTGGGGCCAACGTCCTGACTTTC
TRBD2	.	TRBV27	TRBJ2-3	CASSLLRGDEGDTQYF	TGTGCCAGCAGTTTACTCCGGGGGGATGAGGGAGATACGCAGTATTTT
.	.	TRBV27	TRBJ2-2	CASSAKRTGELFF	TGTGCCAGCAGTGCCAAGCGCACCGGGGAGCTGTTTTTT
TRBD1	.	TRBV19	TRBJ2-1	CASSIGQGWYEQFF	TGTGCCAGTAGTATCGGACAGGGTTGGTATGAGCAGTTCTTC
TRBD1	.	TRBV7-8	TRBJ2-5	CASSLWTGETQYF	TGTGCCAGCAGCTTATGGACAGGGGAGACCCAGTACTTC
.	.	TRBV12-3/TRBV12-4	TRBJ2-3	CASSDGDTQYF	TGTGCCAGCAGTGACGGGGATACGCAGTATTTT
.	once	TRBV5-1	TRBJ2-5	CASSAAETQYF	TGCGCCAGCAGCGCGGCAGAGACCCAGTACTTC
TRBD1	few	TRBV5-1	TRBJ2-7	CASSSTGQGTYEQYF	TGCGCCAGCAGCTCGACGGGACAGGGGACCTACGAGCAGTACTTC
.	.	TRBV3-1/TRBV3-2	TRBJ2-2	CASSPGRGTGELFF	TGTGCCAGCAGCCCGGGTCGGGGAACCGGGGAGCTGTTTTTT
TRBD1	.	TRBV5-6	TRBJ2-3	CASSQRGPTDTQYF	TGTGCCAGCAGTCAGAGGGGGCCCACGGATACGCAGTATTTT
TRBD1	.	TRBV5-1	TRBJ1-1	CASSLTGGGNPTEAFF	TGCGCCAGCAGCTTGACAGGGGGCGGGAACCCCACTGAAGCTTTCTTT
.	.	TRBV5-6	TRBJ2-7	CASSLEPSDEQYF	TGTGCCAGCAGCTTGGAGCCTAGCGACGAGCAGTACTTC
.	once	TRBV7-2	TRBJ2-7	CASSLWPGTYEQYF	TGTGCCAGCAGCCTGTGGCCGGGGACCTACGAGCAGTACTTC
.	.	TRBV4-1	TRBJ2-3	CASSQVPTDTQYF	TGCGCCAGCAGCCAAGTCCCTACAGATACGCAGTATTTT
.	.	TRBV6-5	TRBJ2-1	CASSYPQGGRDEQFF	TGTGCCAGCAGTTACCCTCAGGGGGGCCGTGATGAGCAGTTCTTC
.	once	TRBV12-3/TRBV12-4	TRBJ1-3	CASGEGVGNTIYF	TGTGCCAGCGGTGAGGGGGTAGGAAACACCATATATTTT
.	.	TRBV2	TRBJ2-2	CASSENSPTNTGELFF	TGTGCCAGCAGTGAAAACAGCCCGACGAACACCGGGGAGCTGTTTTTT
.	.	TRBV6-6	TRBJ2-7	CASSTVTARVSYEQYF	TGTGCCAGCAGCACCGTGACAGCGAGAGTCTCCTACGAGCAGTACTTC
TRBD1	.	TRBV11-2	TRBJ2-5	CASSLFTGGGFETQYF	TGTGCCAGCAGCCTATTCACAGGGGGTGGCTTTGAGACCCAGTACTTC
.	.	TRBV25-1	TRBJ1-5	CASSRPAGALNQPQHF	TGTGCCAGCAGCCGCCCGGCGGGGGCGCTGAATCAGCCCCAGCATTTT
.	.	TRBV29-1	TRBJ1-6	CSAASSYNSPLHF	TGCAGCGCAGCTAGCTCCTATAATTCACCCCTCCACTTT
.	.	TRBV9	TRBJ2-1	CASSVATANEQFF	TGTGCCAGCAGCGTAGCGACAGCTAATGAGCAGTTCTTC
TRBD1	.	TRBV6-5	TRBJ2-7	CASSRRGPINYEQYF	TGTGCCAGCAGCCGAAGGGGGCCTATCAACTACGAGCAGTACTTC
.	.	TRBV5-1	TRBJ2-1	CASSLTAGIEQYNEQFF	TGCGCCAGCAGCTTGACGGCAGGGATTGAGCAGTACAATGAGCAGTTCTTC
TRBD1	.	TRBV7-9	TRBJ1-4	CASSGLGTGEKLFF	TGTGCCAGCAGCGGGCTCGGGACAGGTGAAAAACTGTTTTTT
.	.	TRBV7-9	TRBJ1-1	CASSKTGNTPEAFF	TGTGCCAGCAGCAAAACAGGGAATACCCCTGAAGCTTTCTTT
TRBD1	.	TRBV19	TRBJ2-1	CATATGFEGEQFF	TGTGCCACTGCGACAGGGTTCGAAGGTGAGCAGTTCTTC
.	once	TRBV18	TRBJ1-4	CASFLGAPNEKLFF	TGTGCCAGCTTCCTGGGAGCTCCTAATGAAAAACTGTTTTTT
.	.	TRBV24-1	TRBJ1-1	CATSDSLLTEAFF	TGTGCCACCAGTGATTCCCTCCTCACTGAAGCTTTCTTT
TRBD2	once	TRBV6-5	TRBJ2-3	CASGGLAGGDTQYF	TGTGCCAGCGGAGGGCTAGCGGGGGGAGATACGCAGTATTTT
.	.	TRBV30	TRBJ2-7	CASGQSYEQYF	TGTGCCTCCGGACAGTCCTACGAGCAGTACTTC
.	.	TRBV4-1	TRBJ2-5	CASSQDLLGGLKTQYF	TGCGCCAGCAGCCAAGACCTCCTGGGGGGGCTAAAGACCCAGTACTTC
TRBD1	.	TRBV5-1	TRBJ1-1	CASSGAGGNTEAFF	TGCGCCAGCAGTGGGGCAGGGGGGAACACTGAAGCTTTCTTT
TRBD2	.	TRBV6-5	TRBJ2-7	CASSWEGEDYEQYF	TGTGCCAGCAGTTGGGAGGGCGAAGACTACGAGCAGTACTTC
.	.	TRBV21-1	TRBJ2-7	CASSPHLRGVTGIPYEQYF	TGTGCCAGCAGCCCTCATCTGAGAGGGGTGACAGGGATCCCCTACGAGCAGTACTTC
TRBD1	.	TRBV5-1	TRBJ2-3	CASSSGTGGKADTQYF	TGCGCCAGCAGCTCGGGGACAGGGGGCAAAGCAGATACGCAGTATTTT